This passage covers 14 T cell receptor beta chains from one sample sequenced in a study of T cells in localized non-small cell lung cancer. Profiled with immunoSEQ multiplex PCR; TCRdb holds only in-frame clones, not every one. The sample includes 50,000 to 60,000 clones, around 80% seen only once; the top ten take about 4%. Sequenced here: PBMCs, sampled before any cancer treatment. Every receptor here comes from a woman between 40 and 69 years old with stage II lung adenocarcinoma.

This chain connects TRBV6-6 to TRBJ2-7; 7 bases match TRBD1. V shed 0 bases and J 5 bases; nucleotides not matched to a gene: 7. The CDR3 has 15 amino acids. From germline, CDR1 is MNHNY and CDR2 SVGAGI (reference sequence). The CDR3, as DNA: TGTGCCAGCAGTTACTCGAGGGACAGAATGGACGAGCAGTACTTC. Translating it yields CASSYSRDRMDEQYF.

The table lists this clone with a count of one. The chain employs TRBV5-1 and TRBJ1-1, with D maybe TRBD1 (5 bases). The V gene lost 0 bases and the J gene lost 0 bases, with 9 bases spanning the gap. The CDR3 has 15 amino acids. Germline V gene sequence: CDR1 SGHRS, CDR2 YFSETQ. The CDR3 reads CASSLGGRLNTEAFF. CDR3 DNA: TGCGCCAGCAGCTTGGGGGGACGGCTGAACACTGAAGCTTTCTTT.

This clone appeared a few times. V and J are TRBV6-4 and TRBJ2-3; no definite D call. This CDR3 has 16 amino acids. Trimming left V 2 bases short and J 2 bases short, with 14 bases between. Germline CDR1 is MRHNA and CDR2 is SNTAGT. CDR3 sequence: CASSDRGLPATDTQYF. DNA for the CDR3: TGTGCCAGCAGTGACAGAGGTTTGCCTGCCACAGATACGCAGTATTTT.

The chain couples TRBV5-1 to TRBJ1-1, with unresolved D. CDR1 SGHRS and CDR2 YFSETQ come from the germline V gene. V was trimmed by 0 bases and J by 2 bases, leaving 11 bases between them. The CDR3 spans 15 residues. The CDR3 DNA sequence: TGCGCCAGCAGCTTGGCCGTCGGGTTTAACACTGAAGCTTTCTTT. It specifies CASSLAVGFNTEAFF.

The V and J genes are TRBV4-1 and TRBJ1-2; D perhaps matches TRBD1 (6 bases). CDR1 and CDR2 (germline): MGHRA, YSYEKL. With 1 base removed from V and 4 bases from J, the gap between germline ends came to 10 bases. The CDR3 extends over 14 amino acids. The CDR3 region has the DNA TGCGCCAGCAGCCAAGCAGGGGAGGGCTATGGCTACACCTTC. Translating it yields CASSQAGEGYGYTF.

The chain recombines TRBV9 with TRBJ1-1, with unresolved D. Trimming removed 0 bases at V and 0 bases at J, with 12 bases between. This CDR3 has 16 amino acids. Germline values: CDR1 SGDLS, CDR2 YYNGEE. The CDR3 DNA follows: TGTGCCAGCAGCGTAGGCCCTCTCACCCTGAACACTGAAGCTTTCTTT. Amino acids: CASSVGPLTLNTEAFF.

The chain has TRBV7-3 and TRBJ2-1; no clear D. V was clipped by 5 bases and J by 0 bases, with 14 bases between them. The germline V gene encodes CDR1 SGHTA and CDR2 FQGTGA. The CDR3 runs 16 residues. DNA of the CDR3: TGTGCCAGCAGCCTAAAGGGTGGTACCTCCTACAATGAGCAGTTCTTC. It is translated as CASSLKGGTSYNEQFF.

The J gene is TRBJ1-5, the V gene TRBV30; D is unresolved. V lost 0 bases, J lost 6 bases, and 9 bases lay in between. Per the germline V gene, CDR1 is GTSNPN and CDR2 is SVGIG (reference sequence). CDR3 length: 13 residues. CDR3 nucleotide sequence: TGTGCCTGGAGTGTAGAGGGTCGTCAGCCCCAGCATTTT. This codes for CAWSVEGRQPQHF.

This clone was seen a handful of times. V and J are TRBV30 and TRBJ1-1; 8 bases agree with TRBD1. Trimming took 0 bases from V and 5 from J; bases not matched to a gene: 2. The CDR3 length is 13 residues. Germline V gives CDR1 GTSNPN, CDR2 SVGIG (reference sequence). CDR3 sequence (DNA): TGTGCCTGGAGTGTAACAGGGGGAACTGAAGCTTTCTTT. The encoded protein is CAWSVTGGTEAFF. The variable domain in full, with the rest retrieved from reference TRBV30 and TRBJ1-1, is SQTIHQWPATLVQPVGSPLSLECTVEGTSNPNLYWYRQAAGRGLQLLFYSVGIGQISSEVPQNLSASRPQDRQFILSSKKLLLSDSGFYLCAWSVTGGTEAFFGQGTRLTVV.

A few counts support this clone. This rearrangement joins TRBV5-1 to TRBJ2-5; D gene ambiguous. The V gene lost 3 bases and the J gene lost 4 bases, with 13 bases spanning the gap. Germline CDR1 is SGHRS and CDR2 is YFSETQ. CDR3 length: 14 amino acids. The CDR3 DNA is TGCGCCAGCAGCTCCAAGTCAGGTATAGAGACCCAGTACTTC. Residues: CASSSKSGIETQYF.

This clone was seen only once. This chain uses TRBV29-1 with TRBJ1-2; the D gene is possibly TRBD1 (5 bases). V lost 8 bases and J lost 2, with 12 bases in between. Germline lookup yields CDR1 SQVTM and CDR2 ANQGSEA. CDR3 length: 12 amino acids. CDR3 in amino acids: CSTMTANYGYTF. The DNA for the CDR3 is TGCAGCACCATGACAGCCAACTATGGCTACACCTTC.

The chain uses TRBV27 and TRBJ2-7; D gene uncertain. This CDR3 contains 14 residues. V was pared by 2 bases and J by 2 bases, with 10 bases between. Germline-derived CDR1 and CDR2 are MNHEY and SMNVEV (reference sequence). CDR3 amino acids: CASSLGPSPYEQYF. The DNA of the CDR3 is TGTGCCAGCAGTTTAGGACCGTCTCCCTACGAGCAGTACTTC.

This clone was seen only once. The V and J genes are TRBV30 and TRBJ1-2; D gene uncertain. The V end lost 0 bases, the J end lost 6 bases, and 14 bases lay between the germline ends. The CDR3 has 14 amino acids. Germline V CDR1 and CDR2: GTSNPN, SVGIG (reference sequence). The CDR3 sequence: CAWSVIISGDGYTF. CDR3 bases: TGTGCCTGGAGTGTAATCATCTCGGGCGATGGCTACACCTTC.

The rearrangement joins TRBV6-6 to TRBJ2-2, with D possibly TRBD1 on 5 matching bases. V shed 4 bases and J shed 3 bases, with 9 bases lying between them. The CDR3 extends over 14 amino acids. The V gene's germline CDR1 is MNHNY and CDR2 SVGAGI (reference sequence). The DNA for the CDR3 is TGTGCCAGCAGTTGGGGCAGATACACCGGGGAGCTGTTTTTT. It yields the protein CASSWGRYTGELFF.